This TCR beta chain emerged from a study of cytomegalovirus exposure and HLA in healthy donors. Study in general: Around 78 million unique TCRs, all from HLA-typed donors, were included in an early release of the data. Findings and caveats of the study: For most subjects, TCR beta sequences were reported to predict HLA-A and HLA-B alleles with accuracy.

PCR used 60 Vbeta primers and 13 Jbeta primers. In the study's own analysis: Later analysis identified tens of millions of unique TCR beta chains, approximately 10 million shared. Assay: immunoSEQ multiplex PCR; the TCRdb copy retains only in-frame clones and omits some. The DNA was the basis for D and trimming; V, J and clone size are from that table. The table lists fewer than 120,000 clones, roughly 80% of them singletons. To note about this clone: Its target is not known.

The CDR3 has 14 amino acids. CDR1 is MDHEN and CDR2 is SYDVKM in the germline V gene. After removal of 2 bases from V and 4 bases from J, the junction contained 4 bases not matched to a gene. The sequenced material came from PBMCs. This TCR was recovered from a woman between 25 and 40 years old in good health and CMV-seronegative. The gene calls are TRBV28 and TRBJ1-1, with 7 bases matching TRBD1. CDR3: CASSLQGGSTEAFF. CDR3 bases: TGTGCCAGCAGTTTACAGGGGGGCTCCACTGAAGCTTTCTTT.